This is a list of T cell receptor beta chains from one sample in a study of glioma-infiltrating T cells after dendritic cell vaccination. This table comes from immunoSEQ multiplex PCR, and its TCRdb copy is limited to in-frame clones, with some not included. The data show tens of thousands of clones, approximately 90% seen once. Here the sequenced sample was blood, taken before dendritic cell vaccination. Receptors were obtained from a human donor with glioblastoma. Each CDR3 is given with its conserved first and last residue. Each record gives: D gene, clone size, V gene, CDR3 length, J gene, CDR3 DNA, CDR3 protein. D genes are given only for firm matches. Clone size is stated in some rows and not others, as once, few, many or a class when expanded.

D: NA; size: NA; V: TRBV6-4; length: 13; J: TRBJ2-5; DNA: TGTGCCAGCAGTGAGACTAGTCTCGGGACCCAGTACTTC; CDR3: CASSETSLGTQYF
D: NA; size: NA; V: TRBV5-1; length: 14; J: TRBJ1-4; DNA: TGCGCCAGCAGCTTTTCCGCAACTAATGAAAAACTGTTTTTT; CDR3: CASSFSATNEKLFF
D: TRBD1; size: NA; V: TRBV5-1; length: 14; J: TRBJ1-5; DNA: TGCGCCAGCAGCTTAGGGGGCAGCAATCAGCCCCAGCATTTT; CDR3: CASSLGGSNQPQHF
D: TRBD2; size: NA; V: TRBV5-1; length: 15; J: TRBJ2-1; DNA: TGCGCCAGCAGCTTGCCTAGCGGGGCGTACAATGAGCAGTTCTTC; CDR3: CASSLPSGAYNEQFF
D: NA; size: NA; V: TRBV5-1; length: 14; J: TRBJ2-7; DNA: TGCGCCAGCAGCTCTTTAAGGGTGGGGGGCGAGCAGTACTTC; CDR3: CASSSLRVGGEQYF
D: NA; size: NA; V: TRBV25-1; length: 14; J: TRBJ2-5; DNA: TGTGCCAGCAGTGAAGGGGGGTACCAAGAGACCCAGTACTTC; CDR3: CASSEGGYQETQYF
D: TRBD1; size: NA; V: TRBV7-9; length: 12; J: TRBJ2-7; DNA: TGTGCCAGCAGCCATGACAGGGCCGAGCAGTACTTC; CDR3: CASSHDRAEQYF
D: TRBD2; size: NA; V: TRBV4-1; length: 14; J: TRBJ2-1; DNA: TGCGCCAGCAGCCGGCAGCGGGACTACAATGAGCAGTTCTTC; CDR3: CASSRQRDYNEQFF
D: NA; size: NA; V: TRBV28; length: 14; J: TRBJ1-5; DNA: TGTGCCAGCAGTTTGTCAGGGAAGCATCAGCCCCAGCATTTT; CDR3: CASSLSGKHQPQHF
D: TRBD1; size: NA; V: TRBV5-1; length: 14; J: TRBJ1-6; DNA: TGCGCCAGCAGCCGGGACAGGCTCAATTCACCCCTCCACTTT; CDR3: CASSRDRLNSPLHF
D: TRBD1; size: NA; V: TRBV19; length: 13; J: TRBJ2-7; DNA: TGTGCCAGTAGTATAGACAGGGGGAACGAGCAGTACTTC; CDR3: CASSIDRGNEQYF
D: NA; size: NA; V: TRBV5-1; length: 13; J: TRBJ1-2; DNA: TGCGCCAGCAGCTTACAGGGTGGCTATGGCTACACCTTC; CDR3: CASSLQGGYGYTF
D: NA; size: NA; V: TRBV5-8; length: 15; J: TRBJ1-3; DNA: TGTGCCAGCAGCTTAGAAGATACAGATGGAAACACCATATATTTT; CDR3: CASSLEDTDGNTIYF
D: NA; size: NA; V: TRBV7-8; length: 15; J: TRBJ2-7; DNA: TGTGCCAGCAGCCCTAGATGGGGGCCCCTCTACGAGCAGTACTTC; CDR3: CASSPRWGPLYEQYF
D: TRBD1; size: few; V: TRBV18; length: 13; J: TRBJ2-2; DNA: TGTGCCAGCTCACCCACAGGGGCCGGGGAGCTGTTTTTT; CDR3: CASSPTGAGELFF
D: NA; size: NA; V: TRBV19; length: 14; J: TRBJ2-5; DNA: TGTGCCAGTAGTGGTAACGGGGTCGGCCAGACCCAGTACTTC; CDR3: CASSGNGVGQTQYF
D: TRBD1; size: few; V: TRBV19; length: 12; J: TRBJ2-5; DNA: TGTGCCAGTAGTACCCTCGGACAGGGCCAGTACTTC; CDR3: CASSTLGQGQYF
D: TRBD2; size: NA; V: TRBV4-1; length: 14; J: TRBJ2-7; DNA: TGCGCCAGCAGCCAGGCGGGAGGGAACTACGAGCAGTACTTC; CDR3: CASSQAGGNYEQYF
D: NA; size: NA; V: TRBV28; length: 15; J: TRBJ2-7; DNA: TGTGCCAGCAGTTCCCCGGTTAAAGCTAACTTCGAGCAGTACTTC; CDR3: CASSSPVKANFEQYF
D: NA; size: NA; V: TRBV7-6; length: 13; J: TRBJ1-4; DNA: TGTGCCAGCAGCTTCGCAAAACAGGAAAAACTGTTTTTT; CDR3: CASSFAKQEKLFF
D: TRBD1; size: NA; V: TRBV6-5; length: 14; J: TRBJ1-2; DNA: TGTGCCAGCAGTAGACAGGGAGCCAACTATGGCTACACCTTC; CDR3: CASSRQGANYGYTF
D: NA; size: NA; V: TRBV6-5; length: 14; J: TRBJ1-2; DNA: TGTGCCAGCAGTTACCGAGAAGGGAGCTATGGCTACACCTTC; CDR3: CASSYREGSYGYTF
D: TRBD2; size: NA; V: TRBV23-1; length: 19; J: TRBJ2-7; DNA: TGCGCCAGCAGTCACTTAAAAACCCTAGCGGGAAATGAGTTATACGAGCAGTACTTC; CDR3: CASSHLKTLAGNELYEQYF
D: TRBD2; size: NA; V: TRBV7-8; length: 17; J: TRBJ2-2; DNA: TGTGCCAGCAGCTTGGACCCGGGACTAGGTGGCACCGGGGAGCTGTTTTTT; CDR3: CASSLDPGLGGTGELFF
D: NA; size: NA; V: TRBV27; length: 13; J: TRBJ2-4; DNA: TGTGCCAGCAGTTTATACAGTCTCGGCATTCAGTACTTC; CDR3: CASSLYSLGIQYF
D: TRBD2; size: NA; V: TRBV2; length: 16; J: TRBJ2-5; DNA: TGTGCCAGCAGTGAACGGCGCGGGAGAGGACAAGAGACCCAGTACTTC; CDR3: CASSERRGRGQETQYF
D: NA; size: NA; V: TRBV9; length: 13; J: TRBJ1-6; DNA: TGTGCCAGCAGCGTAGAACGGAATTCACCCCTCCACTTT; CDR3: CASSVERNSPLHF
D: NA; size: NA; V: TRBV10-3; length: 15; J: TRBJ1-1; DNA: TGTGCCATCAGTGACCCTGGACAGACGAACACTGAAGCTTTCTTT; CDR3: CAISDPGQTNTEAFF
D: TRBD1; size: NA; V: TRBV6-5; length: 13; J: TRBJ1-5; DNA: TGTGCCAGCCGGGCAGGGGGCGGGCAGCCCCAGCATTTT; CDR3: CASRAGGGQPQHF
D: TRBD1; size: NA; V: TRBV5-1; length: 16; J: TRBJ1-5; DNA: TGCGCCAGCAGCCCCGAAGGACAGGGGCCGAATCAGCCCCAGCATTTT; CDR3: CASSPEGQGPNQPQHF
D: TRBD2; size: NA; V: TRBV9; length: 14; J: TRBJ2-7; DNA: TGTGCCAGCAGCGTGGGACTAGCGAGCGACGAGCAGTACTTC; CDR3: CASSVGLASDEQYF
D: NA; size: NA; V: TRBV15; length: 17; J: TRBJ2-4; DNA: TGTGCCACCAGCAGAGGAAGGGTACAGGGAGCCAAAAACATTCAGTACTTC; CDR3: CATSRGRVQGAKNIQYF
D: NA; size: once; V: TRBV18; length: 17; J: TRBJ2-7; DNA: TGTGCCAGCTCACCACTCGGCGTAGAGACTAACTCCTACGAGCAGTACTTC; CDR3: CASSPLGVETNSYEQYF
D: NA; size: NA; V: TRBV5-1; length: 17; J: TRBJ2-7; DNA: TGCGCCAGCAGCTTGTCTAACGACAGGAAACGAACCTACGAGCAGTACTTC; CDR3: CASSLSNDRKRTYEQYF
D: TRBD1; size: NA; V: TRBV27; length: 15; J: TRBJ1-2; DNA: TGTGCCAGCACCTCAAGGACAGGGAGTAACTATGGCTACACCTTC; CDR3: CASTSRTGSNYGYTF
D: NA; size: NA; V: TRBV14; length: 16; J: TRBJ2-7; DNA: TGTGCCAGCAGCCAAGTGGTGTCAGGGTCCCGCTACGAGCAGTACTTC; CDR3: CASSQVVSGSRYEQYF
D: TRBD1; size: NA; V: TRBV11-2; length: 14; J: TRBJ2-7; DNA: TGTGCCAGCAGCTTGGGACAGCAAGCCTACGAGCAGTACTTC; CDR3: CASSLGQQAYEQYF
D: NA; size: NA; V: TRBV6-6; length: 15; J: TRBJ2-3; DNA: TGTGCCAGCAGTTACTGGCAATCTAGCACAGATACGCAGTATTTT; CDR3: CASSYWQSSTDTQYF
D: TRBD1; size: NA; V: TRBV18; length: 16; J: TRBJ2-1; DNA: TGTGCCAGCATCAGCTCCGGGACAGGGACCTACAATGAGCAGTTCTTC; CDR3: CASISSGTGTYNEQFF
D: TRBD1; size: few; V: TRBV6-4; length: 15; J: TRBJ2-4; DNA: TGTGCCAGCAGAGCCCGACAGGGGAAAGAAAACATTCAGTACTTC; CDR3: CASRARQGKENIQYF
D: NA; size: NA; V: TRBV18; length: 15; J: TRBJ1-5; DNA: TGTGCCAGCTCACCACCGGGGGGGAACGATCAGCCCCAGCATTTT; CDR3: CASSPPGGNDQPQHF
D: TRBD1; size: NA; V: TRBV29-1; length: 13; J: TRBJ1-2; DNA: TGCAGCGTTGCCCCACAGGGGCCCTATGGCTACACCTTC; CDR3: CSVAPQGPYGYTF
D: NA; size: NA; V: TRBV27; length: 12; J: TRBJ2-7; DNA: TGTGCCAGCAGTTTATTCGGCTACGAGCAGTACTTC; CDR3: CASSLFGYEQYF
D: TRBD1; size: NA; V: TRBV28; length: 13; J: TRBJ2-1; DNA: TGTGCCAGCAGCCGGACAGGGCGCAATGAGCAGTTCTTC; CDR3: CASSRTGRNEQFF
D: NA; size: NA; V: TRBV10-2; length: 14; J: TRBJ1-1; DNA: TGCGCCAGCACCTTCGGACTGGGGAACACTGAAGCTTTCTTT; CDR3: CASTFGLGNTEAFF
D: TRBD1; size: NA; V: TRBV29-1; length: 15; J: TRBJ1-1; DNA: TGCAGCGTTGAAGGGACAGGGGGATTGAACACTGAAGCTTTCTTT; CDR3: CSVEGTGGLNTEAFF
D: NA; size: once; V: TRBV5-4; length: 14; J: TRBJ2-2; DNA: TGTGCCAGCAGCTTGGAAGGGGGAACCGGGGAGCTGTTTTTT; CDR3: CASSLEGGTGELFF
D: TRBD2; size: NA; V: TRBV4-2; length: 16; J: TRBJ2-5; DNA: TGTGCCAGCAGCTTTGGGACTAATCTAGAGCAGGAGACCCAGTACTTC; CDR3: CASSFGTNLEQETQYF
D: NA; size: NA; V: TRBV5-6; length: 14; J: TRBJ1-2; DNA: TGTGCCAGCTTCCTTCAGGGAAATAACTATGGCTACACCTTC; CDR3: CASFLQGNNYGYTF
D: NA; size: NA; V: TRBV28; length: 11; J: TRBJ2-7; DNA: TGTGCCAGCAGTTTATTGAGCGAGCAGTACTTC; CDR3: CASSLLSEQYF
D: TRBD1; size: NA; V: TRBV11-2; length: 15; J: TRBJ1-2; DNA: TGTGCCAGCAGCTTACTTGGGACAGGGGGCTATGGCTACACCTTC; CDR3: CASSLLGTGGYGYTF
D: NA; size: NA; V: TRBV5-1; length: 12; J: TRBJ2-1; DNA: TGCGCCAGCAGAATCAGCGACAATGAGCAGTTCTTC; CDR3: CASRISDNEQFF
D: TRBD1; size: few; V: TRBV28; length: 16; J: TRBJ1-4; DNA: TGTGCCAGCAGTGCCCAGGGGGCTCTGACTAATGAAAAACTGTTTTTT; CDR3: CASSAQGALTNEKLFF